This T cell receptor (beta chain) was sequenced for a study of T cells in localized non-small cell lung cancer. Trimming removed 0 bases from V and 7 bases from J; junction bases left unmatched: 11. The CDR3 covers 18 residues. The germline V gene has CDR1 MDHEN and CDR2 SYDVKM. Assay used: immunoSEQ multiplex PCR; TCRdb lists only in-frame clones, some missing. The top ten hold over 7.5% of the sample, which has some 10,000 clones, approximately 85% seen once. The chain joins TRBV28 to TRBJ1-6, with 8 bases fitting TRBD1. The receptor was derived from a male donor older than 55 with stage III lung adenocarcinoma. Source: peripheral blood, taken before any cancer treatment. The CDR3: CASSLWKGTGGLNSPLHF. DNA for the CDR3: TGTGCCAGCAGTTTATGGAAGGGGACAGGAGGCTTAAATTCACCCCTCCACTTT.